Listed below are T cell receptor beta chains from one sample, sequenced in a study of blood T cell repertoires in COVID-19. Method: immunoSEQ multiplex PCR; TCRdb's copy keeps in-frame clones and lacks some. Among some 330,000 clones, around 90% were seen once, and the ten largest hold over 4.5%. The sample taken for sequencing was PBMCs or T cells enriched from blood (not recorded which). The source is a man in his thirties or forties who had recovered from COVID-19. The CDR3 runs from the conserved cysteine through the conserved F or W. A D gene is named only where the DNA matches it firmly. Size is stated for part of the rows, as once, few or many counts, or as a class when the clone is expanded.

v_gene,d_gene,j_gene,abundance,CDR3aa,CDR3nt
TRBV7-2,TRBD1,TRBJ1-1,once,CASSSTRTGNTEAFF,TGTGCCAGCAGCTCAACCCGGACAGGAAACACTGAAGCTTTCTTT
TRBV18,.,TRBJ2-7,.,CASSPVAGVHEQYF,TGTGCCAGCTCACCGGTGGCAGGGGTCCACGAGCAGTACTTC
TRBV4-2,TRBD1,TRBJ1-2,once,CASSQDLGDRGPYGYTF,TGTGCCAGCAGCCAAGATCTTGGGGACAGGGGCCCCTATGGCTACACCTTC
TRBV5-1,TRBD1,TRBJ2-5,.,CARTGGLQETQYF,TGCGCCAGGACAGGGGGTTTACAAGAGACCCAGTACTTC
TRBV18,.,TRBJ1-3,.,CASSPWNDDRTSGNTIYF,TGTGCCAGCTCACCATGGAATGATGACAGAACTTCTGGAAACACCATATATTTT
TRBV5-4,.,TRBJ2-3,.,CASSRPGLRYTDTQYF,TGTGCCAGCAGCCGCCCGGGACTCCGTTACACAGATACGCAGTATTTT
TRBV29-1,TRBD1,TRBJ2-7,.,CSVEGQGKYEQYF,TGCAGCGTTGAGGGACAGGGAAAATACGAGCAGTACTTC
TRBV15,.,TRBJ2-1,.,CATSKDYINYNEQFF,TGTGCCACCAGCAAGGACTATATTAATTACAATGAGCAGTTCTTC
TRBV6-1,TRBD1,TRBJ2-1,.,CASSEATTGGNEQFF,TGTGCCAGCAGTGAAGCGACGACAGGGGGCAATGAGCAGTTCTTC
TRBV5-6,TRBD1,TRBJ1-5,.,CASSVGNRGGQPQHF,TGTGCCAGCAGCGTGGGCAACAGGGGCGGCCAGCCCCAGCATTTT
TRBV15,.,TRBJ2-7,.,CATSSMRGRGYEQYF,TGTGCCACCAGCAGTATGAGGGGCAGGGGCTACGAGCAGTACTTC
TRBV7-2,.,TRBJ1-6,.,CASSLADRKNSPLHF,TGTGCCAGCAGCTTAGCCGACAGGAAAAATTCACCCCTCCACTTT
TRBV6-5,TRBD1,TRBJ1-6,.,CASSFQGANSPLHF,TGTGCCAGCAGTTTCCAGGGGGCTAATTCACCCCTCCACTTT
TRBV30,TRBD1,TRBJ1-2,.,CAWQGGAYGYTF,TGTGCCTGGCAAGGGGGCGCCTATGGCTACACCTTC
TRBV10-3,TRBD1,TRBJ2-2,once,CAISGDRHRELFF,TGTGCCATCAGTGGGGACAGACACCGGGAGCTGTTTTTT
TRBV5-1,TRBD1,TRBJ1-2,.,CASSQDRGYGYTF,TGCGCCAGCAGCCAGGACAGGGGCTATGGCTACACCTTC
TRBV10-1,TRBD1,TRBJ1-2,once,CASMKGQGSGYTF,TGCGCCAGCATGAAGGGACAGGGCAGCGGCTACACCTTC
TRBV20-1,TRBD1,TRBJ2-7,.,CSASTPGQAPYEQYF,TGCAGTGCTAGTACCCCGGGACAGGCCCCCTACGAGCAGTACTTC
TRBV27,.,TRBJ2-6,.,CASSWTVSGANVLTF,TGTGCCAGCAGCTGGACAGTCTCTGGGGCCAACGTCCTGACTTTC
TRBV10-3,.,TRBJ2-5,.,CAISERGAGEETQYF,TGTGCCATCAGTGAGAGAGGGGCAGGGGAAGAGACCCAGTACTTC
TRBV13,.,TRBJ1-3,.,CASSSHGSSGNTIYF,TGTGCCAGCAGCTCTCACGGGTCCTCTGGAAACACCATATATTTT
TRBV28,.,TRBJ2-5,.,CASSFLRMSETQYF,TGTGCCAGCAGTTTTTTAAGAATGAGTGAGACCCAGTACTTC
TRBV15,TRBD1,TRBJ1-2,few,CATSRGPGQGWLSGGYTF,TGTGCCACCAGCAGAGGCCCGGGACAGGGGTGGTTATCAGGCGGCTACACCTTC
TRBV5-1,TRBD1,TRBJ1-4,.,CASSLSVQGRSEKLFF,TGCGCCAGCAGCTTGTCAGTACAGGGGAGAAGTGAAAAACTGTTTTTT
TRBV6-5,.,TRBJ2-5,.,CASSYSPSAETQYF,TGTGCCAGCAGTTACTCGCCTAGCGCCGAGACCCAGTACTTC
TRBV19,TRBD1,TRBJ1-5,once,CASSTLPGTGNQPQHF,TGTGCCAGTAGTACTTTGCCCGGGACAGGGAATCAGCCCCAGCATTTT
TRBV19,TRBD2,TRBJ2-7,few,CASSTQRGDSYEQYF,TGTGCCAGTAGTACCCAGCGGGGGGACTCCTACGAGCAGTACTTC
TRBV6-5,TRBD1,TRBJ2-7,.,CASTRGTGTYEQYF,TGTGCCAGCACCAGAGGGACAGGAACCTACGAGCAGTACTTC
TRBV11-2,.,TRBJ1-1,.,CASSLAAGPNTEAFF,TGTGCCAGCAGCTTAGCAGCGGGCCCGAACACTGAAGCTTTCTTT
TRBV7-3,.,TRBJ2-5,.,CASSLNGGWGETQYF,TGTGCCAGCAGCTTAAACGGGGGTTGGGGAGAGACCCAGTACTTC
TRBV7-9,.,TRBJ1-5,.,CASSLAGGLVENQPQHF,TGTGCCAGCAGCTTAGCGGGGGGGCTTGTGGAAAATCAGCCCCAGCATTTT
TRBV4-1,.,TRBJ2-5,once,CASSQDASGGGETQYF,TGCGCCAGCAGCCAAGATGCCTCAGGAGGCGGAGAGACCCAGTACTTC
TRBV28,.,TRBJ2-7,.,CASSLTSPTGAYEQYF,TGTGCCAGCAGTTTAACATCCCCGACAGGAGCCTACGAGCAGTACTTC
TRBV5-3,TRBD2,TRBJ2-3,.,CARSYQLAGGSTDTQYF,TGTGCCAGAAGCTACCAACTAGCGGGGGGTAGCACAGATACGCAGTATTTT
TRBV5-1,TRBD2,TRBJ2-5,.,CASYKGASGGAGVQETQYF,TGCGCCAGCTACAAGGGGGCTAGCGGGGGGGCCGGTGTCCAAGAGACCCAGTACTTC
TRBV7-9,.,TRBJ1-5,.,CASSLVTDNQPQHF,TGTGCCAGCAGCTTAGTAACAGACAATCAGCCCCAGCATTTT
TRBV28,.,TRBJ1-2,.,CASYTPSTQGYGYTF,TGTGCCAGCTATACGCCGAGTACTCAGGGCTATGGCTACACCTTC
TRBV3-1/TRBV3-2,.,TRBJ1-2,.,CASSQYRDGYTF,TGTGCCAGCAGCCAGTACAGGGATGGCTACACCTTC
TRBV9,.,TRBJ2-5,.,CASSQYQETQYF,TGTGCCAGCAGCCAGTACCAAGAGACCCAGTACTTC
TRBV5-6,.,TRBJ1-1,.,CASSLTGRGTEAFF,TGTGCCAGCAGCTTGACAGGGAGGGGGACTGAAGCTTTCTTT
TRBV3-1/TRBV3-2,TRBD2,TRBJ2-2,.,CASSPGASGGAAGELFF,TGTGCCAGCAGCCCCGGGGCTAGCGGGGGGGCCGCCGGGGAGCTGTTTTTT
TRBV11-2,.,TRBJ2-7,.,CASSLRGSYEQYF,TGTGCCAGCAGCTTACGGGGCTCCTACGAGCAGTACTTC
TRBV7-9,.,TRBJ1-2,.,CASSLDPGGYGYTF,TGTGCCAGCAGCTTAGATCCGGGGGGCTATGGCTACACCTTC
TRBV5-1,.,TRBJ2-3,.,CASSLTATSTDTQYF,TGCGCCAGCAGCTTGACAGCAACTAGCACAGATACGCAGTATTTT
TRBV7-4,TRBD1,TRBJ1-5,.,CASSSAPDRGYQPQHF,TGTGCCAGCAGCTCGGCCCCAGACAGGGGTTATCAGCCCCAGCATTTT
TRBV2,.,TRBJ2-7,.,CASSYSYEQYF,TGTGCCAGCAGCTATAGCTACGAGCAGTACTTC
TRBV5-1,.,TRBJ1-1,.,CASSDPERGSTEAFF,TGCGCCAGCAGCGATCCAGAAAGGGGGTCCACTGAAGCTTTCTTT
TRBV27,TRBD2,TRBJ2-3,.,CASSSRTSGYSTDTQYF,TGTGCCAGCAGTTCCCGGACTAGCGGATATAGCACAGATACGCAGTATTTT
TRBV10-3,.,TRBJ2-6,.,CAISESDKWANVLTF,TGTGCCATCAGTGAATCAGACAAATGGGCCAACGTCCTGACTTTC
TRBV20-1,TRBD2,TRBJ2-1,.,CSASWLAGNEQFF,TGCAGTGCTAGTTGGCTAGCGGGCAATGAGCAGTTCTTC
TRBV20-1,.,TRBJ2-3,.,CSAGGHTQYF,TGCAGTGCTGGGGGCCATACGCAGTATTTT
TRBV9,TRBD1,TRBJ1-2,.,CASSVGQGESYGYTF,TGTGCCAGCAGCGTAGGACAGGGAGAGAGCTATGGCTACACCTTC
TRBV30,.,TRBJ1-5,.,CAWSVRGGLNQPQHF,TGTGCCTGGAGTGTAAGGGGGGGACTGAATCAGCCCCAGCATTTT
TRBV7-2,.,TRBJ2-7,.,CASSLAAATYEQYF,TGTGCCAGCAGCTTAGCCGCGGCGACCTACGAGCAGTACTTC
TRBV7-3,.,TRBJ1-1,.,CASSLISDTEAFF,TGTGCCAGCAGCTTAATCTCGGACACTGAAGCTTTCTTT
TRBV7-3,.,TRBJ2-7,.,CASSFAGGPSYEQYF,TGTGCCAGCAGCTTCGCGGGCGGACCCTCCTACGAGCAGTACTTC
TRBV28,.,TRBJ1-5,.,CASSSERTASQPQHF,TGTGCCAGCAGTTCGGAGCGGACAGCTAGCCAGCCCCAGCATTTT